One sample yielded the 21 T cell receptor beta chains listed below, sequenced in a study of early T cells in non-severe SARS-CoV-2 infection. From the 5' RACE reads, TCRdb called clonotypes with MiXCR, one entry per CDR3 protein. The sample lists tens of thousands of distinct CDR3 sequences; 12% were seen once. The sample consisted of whole blood. The receptor set was obtained from an adult who was a healthcare worker with PCR-confirmed SARS-CoV-2 infection or an uninfected control (not recorded which).

This clonotype was counted ten times or more. For the CDR3, the DNA is TGCAGTGCTAGAGGGCAAGGGACCCGGTCCTACAATGAGCAGTTCTTC. Translation: CSARGQGTRSYNEQFF. This rearrangement joins TRBV20-1 to TRBJ2-1; either TRBD1 or TRBD2 may fit D (5 bases each). The germline V and J ends were trimmed by 1 base and 1 base, with 14 bases remaining between them. The germline gives CDR1 DFQATT, CDR2 SNEGSKA (reference sequence). This CDR3 is built from 16 residues.

The chain is built from TRBV5-1 and TRBJ1-3; D unresolved. The V and J ends lost 4 bases and 1 base respectively, with 6 bases between them. Germline loops: CDR1 SGHRS, CDR2 YFSETQ. The CDR3 totals 13 residues. In nucleotides, the CDR3 is TGCGCCAGCAGCCCGGAATCTGGAAACACCATATATTTT. Amino acid sequence: CASSPESGNTIYF. Together with reference TRBV5-1 and TRBJ1-3, the CDR3 gives the full variable domain: KAGVTQTPRYLIKTRGQQVTLSCSPISGHRSVSWYQQTPGQGLQFLFEYFSETQRNKGNFPGRFSGRQFSNSRSEMNVSTLELGDSALYLCASSPESGNTIYFGEGSWLTVV.

The CDR3 region is CASSKSGGSNQPQHF. CDR3 coding DNA: TGCGCCAGCAGCAAATCAGGGGGGAGTAATCAGCCCCAGCATTTT. This chain uses TRBV5-1 with TRBJ1-5; TRBD1 aligns across 7 bases. Germline V gene sequence: CDR1 SGHRS, CDR2 YFSETQ. The CDR3 is 15 residues long. J gave up 4 bases and V 4 bases, and 8 bases lay outside the gene matches.

This clonotype was detected many times. The chain employs TRBV28 and TRBJ2-3, with D perhaps TRBD1 or TRBD2 (5 bases each). CDR1 and CDR2 (germline): MDHEN, SYDVKM. Trimming pared 2 bases from V and 1 base from J, leaving 16 bases between. The CDR3 runs to 17 residues. The CDR3 region has the DNA TGTGCCAGCAGTTTAACTCGGACGGGGCTGCGCACAGATACGCAGTATTTT. Protein product: CASSLTRTGLRTDTQYF.

The genes are TRBV9 and TRBJ2-7; weak D call: TRBD2 (5 bases). The V gene lost 0 bases and the J gene lost 0 bases, with 10 bases spanning the gap. The CDR3 contains 15 residues. Germline assignment: CDR1 SGDLS and CDR2 YYNGEE. CDR3 residues: CASSVDLGSSYEQYF. The CDR3, as DNA: TGTGCCAGCAGCGTAGATCTGGGGAGCTCCTACGAGCAGTACTTC.

This clonotype has ten or more counts. This chain connects TRBV12-3 or TRBV12-4 to TRBJ2-7; D remains unclear. CDR3 size: 12 residues. V dropped 5 bases and J dropped 3 bases, with 8 bases sitting between them. The CDR3 spells CASSRQGYEQYF. The CDR3 DNA is TGTGCCAGCAGTCGTCAAGGCTACGAGCAGTACTTC.

The sample holds many counts of this clonotype. The V gene is TRBV20-1, the J gene TRBJ1-4, with 9 bases matching TRBD1. The CDR3 consists of 15 residues. Germline lookup yields CDR1 DFQATT and CDR2 SNEGSKA (reference sequence). Trimming removed 3 bases from V and 1 base from J; junction bases left unmatched: 3. The CDR3 DNA reads as TGCAGTGCTAGGCGGACAGGGGTAACTAATGAAAAACTGTTTTTT. It specifies CSARRTGVTNEKLFF.

The CDR3 region has the DNA TGTGCCAGCAGCGCGACAGGAAGCACAGATACGCAGTATTTT. As protein: CASSATGSTDTQYF. The chain has TRBV7-9 and TRBJ2-3, with D possibly TRBD1 on 6 matching bases. The CDR3 covers 14 residues. The V end was cut by 5 bases, the J end by 0 bases, with 9 bases between. Germline loops: CDR1 SEHNR, CDR2 FQNEAQ (reference sequence).

The V gene is TRBV7-2, the J gene TRBJ2-1; 7 bases are a match to TRBD2. This CDR3 has 15 amino acids. CDR1 and CDR2 (germline): SGHTA, FQGNSA. Trimming cost V 4 bases and J 4 bases; bases outside gene matches: 7. The CDR3 sequence is CASSSSSGRYNEQFF. The CDR3 DNA is TGTGCCAGCAGCTCTTCTAGCGGACGATACAATGAGCAGTTCTTC.

This clonotype was seen ten or more times. The chain couples TRBV7-6 to TRBJ1-2; unclear D gene. V dropped 1 base and J dropped 0 bases, with 6 bases sitting between them. Germline values: CDR1 SGHVS, CDR2 FNYEAQ. This CDR3 is built from 14 residues. CDR3 amino acids: CASSLVQTNYGYTF. Here the CDR3 DNA reads TGTGCCAGCAGCTTAGTGCAGACTAACTATGGCTACACCTTC.

This clonotype was seen many times. J is TRBJ1-5 and V is TRBV6-6; D not certain. The CDR3 spans 15 residues. V was clipped by 5 bases and J by 3 bases, with 14 bases between them. In germline, CDR1 is MNHNY, CDR2 SVGAGI (reference sequence). The CDR3 DNA follows: TGTGCCAGCAGTCTCCGGCAGGTCAACAATCAGCCCCAGCATTTT. It translates to CASSLRQVNNQPQHF.

This clonotype was observed many times. The chain couples TRBV20-1 to TRBJ2-7; 10 nucleotides line up with TRBD2. Per the germline V gene, CDR1 is DFQATT and CDR2 is SNEGSKA (reference sequence). The CDR3 has 14 residues. Trimming cost V 6 bases and J 1 base; bases outside gene matches: 6. CDR3 sequence: CSASGTSASYEQYF. Written as DNA, the CDR3 is TGCAGTGCGTCCGGGACTAGCGCGTCCTACGAGCAGTACTTC.

Only a few counts were recorded for this clonotype. The V and J genes are TRBV5-1 and TRBJ2-7; 8 nucleotides align to TRBD2. The CDR3 runs 14 residues. V trimming: 0 bases; J trimming: 6 bases; junction bases outside the gene matches: 5. Germline loops: CDR1 SGHRS, CDR2 YFSETQ. The CDR3 sequence: CASSLAGTRSEQYF. In nucleotides, the CDR3 is TGCGCCAGCAGCTTGGCCGGGACTAGGAGCGAGCAGTACTTC.

There are many counts of this clonotype. The chain links TRBV5-5 to TRBJ1-1; D perhaps matches TRBD1 (6 bases). The CDR3 spans 17 residues. Trimming cost V 2 bases and J 0 bases, with 17 bases left between them. CDR1 and CDR2 (germline): SGHKS, YYEKEE (reference sequence). The CDR3 protein is CASSFTLMGALNTEAFF. The CDR3 DNA follows: TGTGCCAGCAGCTTTACCCTTATGGGGGCCTTGAACACTGAAGCTTTCTTT.

The V call is TRBV6-2 or TRBV6-3, the J call TRBJ2-7; 11 bases are a match to TRBD1. J gave up 7 bases and V 5 bases, and 7 bases lay outside the gene matches. The CDR3 runs to 14 residues. Germline V gives CDR1 MNHEY, CDR2 SVGEGT. The CDR3 region has the DNA TGTGCCAGCAGTCGGACAGGGGGCGCGGGGGAGCAGTACTTC. As protein: CASSRTGGAGEQYF.

This clonotype appeared a few times. This chain connects TRBV21-1 to TRBJ1-2; TRBD1, the table's D call, was not compared with the DNA. TRBV21-1 is listed as a pseudogene. The CDR3 runs to 13 residues. The CDR3 protein is CASSYAPRWGYTF. The CDR3 nucleotides read TGTGCCAGCAGTTACGCCCCCCGATGGGGCTACACCTTC.

This clonotype was seen many times. DNA for the CDR3: TGTGCCAGCAGCCAGCCGGGACATATACGTGAAAAACTGTTTTTT. Translated, it gives CASSQPGHIREKLFF. V is TRBV3-1 and J is TRBJ1-4, with a tentative D call TRBD1 (6 bases). This CDR3 is built from 15 residues. The germline V and J ends were trimmed by 3 bases and 7 bases, with 15 bases remaining between them. CDR1 is LGHDT and CDR2 is YNNKEL in the germline V gene (reference sequence).

The table lists this clonotype with many counts. This rearrangement joins TRBV20-1 to TRBJ1-2, with a weak D call TRBD1 (6 bases). Germline CDR1 reads DFQATT; CDR2 reads SNEGSKA (reference sequence). Trimming cost V 6 bases and J 6 bases, with 14 bases left between them. The CDR3 sequence is 12 residues long. The CDR3 spells CSAGAGGDGYTF. CDR3 nucleotides: TGCAGTGCCGGGGCCGGGGGCGATGGCTACACCTTC.

The chain links TRBV20-1 to TRBJ1-2; 8 bases map to TRBD1. V shed 5 bases, J shed 3 bases, and the junction held 5 bases outside the gene matches. Germline lookup yields CDR1 DFQATT and CDR2 SNEGSKA (reference sequence). The CDR3 contains 13 residues. CDR3: CSARTGGDYGYTF. Written as DNA, the CDR3 is TGCAGTGCTCGAACAGGGGGAGACTATGGCTACACCTTC.

This clonotype was picked up many times. The genes are TRBV6-1 and TRBJ2-7; D call uncertain. V was pared by 1 base and J by 2 bases, with 6 bases between. The CDR3 runs 13 residues. The germline CDR1 and CDR2 sequences are MNHNS and SASEGT. CDR3 protein: CASSEVLPYEQYF. The CDR3 nucleotides are TGTGCCAGCAGTGAAGTATTACCCTACGAGCAGTACTTC.

This clonotype has only one observation. CDR3 amino acids: CASSIRGRETGELFF. In nucleotides, the CDR3 is TGTGCCAGCAGTATCCGAGGGCGCGAAACCGGGGAGCTGTTTTTT. The genes are TRBV27 and TRBJ2-2; D possibly corresponds to TRBD2 (5 bases). Trimming took 5 bases from V and 5 from J, leaving 15 bases between them. This CDR3 has 15 residues. Germline V gene data show CDR1 as MNHEY and CDR2 as SMNVEV (reference sequence).